These T cell receptor beta chains were read from a single sample in a study of T-cell reconstitution after alpha-beta-depleted transplantation in children. TCRdb analysed the PCR reads with MiXCR anew, one entry per CDR3 protein. The sample has about 980,000 distinct CDR3 sequences; around 30% are singletons. This material consisted of PBMCs, mostly from graft donor cells, taken 360 days after TCRalphabeta/CD19-depleted stem cell transplant. These receptors all come from a boy less than two years old who had a stem cell transplant for SCID, so the T cells may come from the graft donor. Each CDR3 is given with its conserved first and last residue. Each record gives: D gene, V gene, J gene, CDR3 protein. A D gene is named only where the DNA matches it firmly.

-	TRBV20-1	TRBJ2-1	CSATSEGRVQFF
-	TRBV12-3/TRBV12-4	TRBJ2-7	CASSQGVGAGAEQYF
TRBD1	TRBV5-1	TRBJ1-1	CASSWGQLMNTEAFF
-	TRBV5-1	TRBJ1-1	CASWVGDTEAFF
-	TRBV5-1	TRBJ1-5	CASSLGDANQPQHF
-	TRBV20-1	TRBJ2-1	CSAREKGFPYNEQFF
-	TRBV4-1	TRBJ2-7	CASSQVNAGANQYEQYF
TRBD1	TRBV27	TRBJ2-5	CASSPVQGEQETQYF
TRBD1	TRBV5-6	TRBJ2-5	CASSQDRRRSQYF
TRBD1	TRBV10-2	TRBJ1-2	CASRAGGEGDGYTF
TRBD1	TRBV20-1	TRBJ2-1	CSARDIGQGAYNEQFF
-	TRBV2	TRBJ2-1	CASRATGIGNEQFF
-	TRBV12-3/TRBV12-4	TRBJ2-1	CASSSGLEQFF
-	TRBV9	TRBJ2-2	CASSELQGLLPGELFF
-	TRBV2	TRBJ2-3	CASTRGRSSTDTQYF
TRBD1	TRBV6-1	TRBJ2-7	CASSRQGLWSEQYF
-	TRBV28	TRBJ2-5	CASTRASELEIEETQYF
TRBD2	TRBV12-5	TRBJ2-1	CASGHPGLAGGRQFF
-	TRBV7-6	TRBJ2-2	CASSGRSSPGELFF
-	TRBV20-1	TRBJ1-6	CSARPGSRGPELSSYNSPLHF